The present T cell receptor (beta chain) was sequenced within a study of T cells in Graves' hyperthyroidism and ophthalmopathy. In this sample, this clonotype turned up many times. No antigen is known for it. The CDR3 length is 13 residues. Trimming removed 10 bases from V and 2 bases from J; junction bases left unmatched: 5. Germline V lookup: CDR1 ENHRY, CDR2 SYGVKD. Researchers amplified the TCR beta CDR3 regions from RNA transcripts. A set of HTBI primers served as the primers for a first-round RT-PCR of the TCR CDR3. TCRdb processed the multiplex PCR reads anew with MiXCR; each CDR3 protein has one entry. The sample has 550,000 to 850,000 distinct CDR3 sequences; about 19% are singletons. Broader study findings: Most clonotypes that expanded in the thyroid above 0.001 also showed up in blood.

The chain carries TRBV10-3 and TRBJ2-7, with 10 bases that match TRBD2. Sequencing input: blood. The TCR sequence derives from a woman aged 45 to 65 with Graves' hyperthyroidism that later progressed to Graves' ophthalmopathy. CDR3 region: CATLGLAAYEQYF. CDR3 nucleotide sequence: TGTGCCACTCTAGGACTAGCGGCCTACGAGCAGTACTTC.